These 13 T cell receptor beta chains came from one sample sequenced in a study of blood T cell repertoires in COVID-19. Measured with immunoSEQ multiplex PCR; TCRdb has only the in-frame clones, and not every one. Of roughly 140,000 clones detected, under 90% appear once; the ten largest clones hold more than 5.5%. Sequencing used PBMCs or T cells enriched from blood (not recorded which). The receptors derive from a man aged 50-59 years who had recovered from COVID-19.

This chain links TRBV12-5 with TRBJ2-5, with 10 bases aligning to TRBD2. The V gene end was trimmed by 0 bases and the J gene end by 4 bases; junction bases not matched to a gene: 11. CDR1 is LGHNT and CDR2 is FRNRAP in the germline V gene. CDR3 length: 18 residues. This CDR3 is CASGLVMDERGGRETQYF. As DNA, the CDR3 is TGTGCTAGTGGTTTGGTAATGGATGAGCGGGGGGGCCGAGAGACCCAGTACTTC.

CDR3 nucleotides: TGCGCCAGCAGCTTGATGCTGGGGGGGACCTACGAGCAGTACTTC. Its protein product is CASSLMLGGTYEQYF. This sequence joins TRBV5-1 and TRBJ2-7, with 7 bases identical to TRBD2. Germline loops: CDR1 SGHRS, CDR2 YFSETQ. The CDR3 has 15 residues. V dropped 1 base and J dropped 2; count of bases not matched to a gene: 6.

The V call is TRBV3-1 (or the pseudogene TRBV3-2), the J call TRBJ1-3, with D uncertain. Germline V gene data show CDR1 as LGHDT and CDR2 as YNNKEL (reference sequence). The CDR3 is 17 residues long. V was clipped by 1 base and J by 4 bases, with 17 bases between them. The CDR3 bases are TGTGCCAGCAGCCAAGCATTTTCGGGAGCCCTAGGAAACACCATATATTTT. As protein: CASSQAFSGALGNTIYF.

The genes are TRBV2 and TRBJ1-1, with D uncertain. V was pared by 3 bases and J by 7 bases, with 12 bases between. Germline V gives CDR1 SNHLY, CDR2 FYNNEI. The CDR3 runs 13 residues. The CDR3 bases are TGTGCCAGCAGTGAGGGGTTCGGGAATGAAGCTTTCTTT. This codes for CASSEGFGNEAFF. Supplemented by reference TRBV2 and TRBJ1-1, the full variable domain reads EPEVTQTPSHQVTQMGQEVILRCVPISNHLYFYWYRQILGQKVEFLVSFYNNEISEKSEIFDDQFSVERPDGSNFTLKIRSTKLEDSAMYFCASSEGFGNEAFFGQGTRLTVV.

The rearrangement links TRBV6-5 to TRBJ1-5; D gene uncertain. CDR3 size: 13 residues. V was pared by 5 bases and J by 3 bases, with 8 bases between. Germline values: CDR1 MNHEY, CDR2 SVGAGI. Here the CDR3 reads CASSQVYNQPQHF. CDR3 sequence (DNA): TGTGCCAGCAGTCAGGTGTACAATCAGCCCCAGCATTTT.

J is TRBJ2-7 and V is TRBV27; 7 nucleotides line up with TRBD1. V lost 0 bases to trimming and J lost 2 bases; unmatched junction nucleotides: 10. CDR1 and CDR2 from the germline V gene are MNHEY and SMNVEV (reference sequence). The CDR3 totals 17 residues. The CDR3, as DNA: TGTGCCAGCAGTTTATCGCTGGCCGGGACAGAGCCCTACGAGCAGTACTTC. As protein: CASSLSLAGTEPYEQYF.

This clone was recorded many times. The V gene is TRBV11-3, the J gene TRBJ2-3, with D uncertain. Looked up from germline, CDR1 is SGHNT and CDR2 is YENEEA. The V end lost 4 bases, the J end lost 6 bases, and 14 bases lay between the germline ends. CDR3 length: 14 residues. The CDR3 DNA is TGTGCCAGCAGCTCTTTCGAGCGTGCGGATACGCAGTATTTT. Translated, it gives CASSSFERADTQYF.

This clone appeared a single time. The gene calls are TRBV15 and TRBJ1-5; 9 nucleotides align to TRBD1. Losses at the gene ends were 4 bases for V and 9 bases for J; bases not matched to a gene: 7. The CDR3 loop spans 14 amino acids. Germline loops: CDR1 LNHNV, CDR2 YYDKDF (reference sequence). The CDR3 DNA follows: TGTGCCACCAGCATAAACAGGGGGCGCGCGCCCCAGCATTTT. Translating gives CATSINRGRAPQHF. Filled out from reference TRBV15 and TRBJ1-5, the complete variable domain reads DAMVIQNPRYQVTQFGKPVTLSCSQTLNHNVMYWYQQKSSQAPKLLFHYYDKDFNNEADTPDNFQSRRPNTSFCFLDIRSPGLGDTAMYLCATSINRGRAPQHFGDGTRLSIL.

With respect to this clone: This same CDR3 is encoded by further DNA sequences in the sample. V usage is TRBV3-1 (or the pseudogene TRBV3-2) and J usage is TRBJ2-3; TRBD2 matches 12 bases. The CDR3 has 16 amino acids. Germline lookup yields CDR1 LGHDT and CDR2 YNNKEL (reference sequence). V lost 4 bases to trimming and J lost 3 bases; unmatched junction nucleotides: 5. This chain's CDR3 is CASSPRLAGATDTQYF. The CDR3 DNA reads TGTGCCAGCAGCCCGCGACTAGCGGGGGCTACAGATACGCAGTATTTT.

As DNA, the CDR3 is TGTGCCAGCTCCCGGACAGCGGATAATTCACCCCTCCACTTT. This codes for CASSRTADNSPLHF. This rearrangement joins TRBV18 to TRBJ1-6; D perhaps matches TRBD1 (6 bases). The CDR3 consists of 14 residues. Germline V gene sequence: CDR1 KGHSH, CDR2 LQKENI. V was cut by 6 bases and J by 5 bases, with 11 bases left in between.

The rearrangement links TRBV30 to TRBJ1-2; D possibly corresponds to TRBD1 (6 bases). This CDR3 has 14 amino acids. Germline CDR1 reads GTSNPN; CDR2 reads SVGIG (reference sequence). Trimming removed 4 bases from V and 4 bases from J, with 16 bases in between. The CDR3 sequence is CAWTRIQGGYGYTF. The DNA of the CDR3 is TGTGCCTGGACCCGGATCCAAGGGGGCTATGGCTACACCTTC.

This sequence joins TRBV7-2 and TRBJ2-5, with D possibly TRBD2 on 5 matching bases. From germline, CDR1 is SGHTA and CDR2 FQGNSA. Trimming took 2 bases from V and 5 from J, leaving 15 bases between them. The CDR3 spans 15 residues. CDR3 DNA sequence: TGTGCCAGCAGCTTATCTGCCGGGGTGGTTGAGACCCAGTACTTC. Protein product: CASSLSAGVVETQYF.

CDR3 sequence: CASSVIGGGTTSSYNEQFF. CDR3 DNA: TGTGCCAGCAGCGTAATCGGTGGCGGGACCACTAGCTCCTACAATGAGCAGTTCTTC. The gene calls are TRBV9 and TRBJ2-1, with D perhaps matching TRBD2 (6 bases). V shed 1 base and J shed 0 bases, with 20 bases lying between them. The V gene's germline CDR1 is SGDLS and CDR2 YYNGEE. This CDR3 is built from 19 residues.